Following are 30 T cell receptor beta chains from one sample sequenced in a study of cytomegalovirus exposure and HLA in healthy donors. Primers: 60 Vbeta forward and 13 Jbeta reverse. Sequenced by immunoSEQ multiplex PCR; TCRdb stores in-frame clones only, minus some. The sample comprises about 200,000 clones, nearly 80% of which are singletons, and around 2% rests with the top ten. Material: PBMCs. Receptors were obtained from a man between 18 and 29 years old in good health and CMV-seronegative.

The CDR3 nucleotides are TGTGCCAGCAGCTTAGGTCCCCCAGGCTACTCTGGAAACACCATATATTTT. Amino acids: CASSLGPPGYSGNTIYF. This chain connects TRBV7-2 to TRBJ1-3; D uncertain. This CDR3 has 17 residues. Germline lookup yields CDR1 SGHTA and CDR2 FQGNSA. Trimming removed 1 base from V and 0 bases from J, with 13 bases in between.

In regard to this clone: The junction shows a germline mismatch at one end, possibly a read error. The CDR3 nucleotides read TGTGCTAGCAGCTCCGTGACAGGGGTGCCGCAGTATTTT. This translates into CASSSVTGVPQYF. V usage is TRBV7-7 and J usage is TRBJ2-3, with 8 positions matching TRBD1. The CDR3 spans 13 residues. Germline CDR1 is SSHAT and CDR2 is FNYEAQ (reference sequence).

The chain recombines TRBV5-5 with TRBJ2-2; 7 bases agree with TRBD1. The CDR3 loop spans 16 amino acids. The V and J ends lost 4 bases and 1 base, in that order; junction bases with no gene match: 7. The V gene's germline CDR1 is SGHKS and CDR2 YYEKEE (reference sequence). The CDR3: CASSPARTGNTGELFF. The CDR3 bases are TGTGCCAGCAGCCCAGCCCGGACAGGGAACACCGGGGAGCTGTTTTTT.

The chain joins TRBV19 to TRBJ2-2; D possibly corresponds to TRBD1 (5 bases). In germline, CDR1 is LNHDA, CDR2 SQIVND (reference sequence). V lost 3 bases and J lost 1, with 6 bases in between. The CDR3 sequence is 14 residues long. The CDR3 is CASSIQGNTGELFF. In nucleotides, the CDR3 is TGTGCCAGTAGTATTCAGGGGAACACCGGGGAGCTGTTTTTT.

This clone was counted once. The chain carries TRBV5-1 and TRBJ1-1; 7 nucleotides align to TRBD1. The J segment lost 0 bases and the V segment lost 4 bases, leaving 3 bases of the junction unmatched. The germline CDR1 and CDR2 sequences are SGHRS and YFSETQ. The CDR3 sequence is 14 residues long. CDR3 loop: CASSAGTVNTEAFF. DNA for the CDR3: TGCGCCAGCAGCGCCGGGACAGTGAACACTGAAGCTTTCTTT.

The chain carries TRBV7-6 and TRBJ2-3, with TRBD1 as a possible D gene (6 bases). Looked up from germline, CDR1 is SGHVS and CDR2 is FNYEAQ. V lost 5 bases to trimming and J lost 1 base, with 13 bases between them. The CDR3 has 15 amino acids. The DNA for the CDR3 is TGTGCCAGCAGCCTAGAGGGACAAGGCACAGATACGCAGTATTTT. Amino acids: CASSLEGQGTDTQYF. The whole variable domain, remainder taken from reference TRBV7-6 and TRBJ2-3, is GAGVSQSPRYKVTKRGQDVALRCDPISGHVSLYWYRQALGQGPEFLTYFNYEAQQDKSGLPNDRFSAERPEGSISTLTIQRTEQRDSAMYRCASSLEGQGTDTQYFGPGTRLTVL.

CDR3 loop: CASSLGGTGSSYEQYF. For the CDR3, the DNA is TGCGCCAGCAGCTTGGGGGGGACAGGGAGCTCCTACGAGCAGTACTTC. The rearrangement links TRBV5-1 to TRBJ2-7; TRBD1 matches at 9 bases. Looked up from germline, CDR1 is SGHRS and CDR2 is YFSETQ. CDR3 length: 16 amino acids. V lost 0 bases and J lost 0; bases outside the gene matches: 4.

The chain joins TRBV7-9 to TRBJ2-2; weak D call: TRBD2 (5 bases). V lost 2 bases and J 8 bases, leaving 12 bases between the germline ends. CDR1 is SEHNR, CDR2 FQNEAQ, per germline (reference sequence). The length of the CDR3 is 14 residues. CDR3 sequence: CASSLSAGEGELFF. For the CDR3, the DNA is TGTGCCAGCAGCTTATCCGCGGGTGAGGGGGAGCTGTTTTTT.

The chain joins TRBV5-1 to TRBJ1-6; 10 bases fit TRBD1. With 4 bases clipped from V and 5 bases from J, the junction kept 6 bases outside the gene matches. CDR1 SGHRS and CDR2 YFSETQ come from the germline V gene. The CDR3 is 16 amino acids. CDR3 nucleotide sequence: TGCGCCAGCAGCCGGGACAGGGGCTACGATAATTCACCCCTCCACTTT. Its protein product is CASSRDRGYDNSPLHF.

CDR3 sequence reads: CASSLAGGPSANVLTF. For the CDR3, the DNA is TGTGCCAGCAGCTTGGCGGGGGGGCCTTCGGCCAACGTCCTGACTTTC. V is TRBV7-3 and J is TRBJ2-6; TRBD2 matches at 9 bases. Looked up from germline, CDR1 is SGHTA and CDR2 is FQGTGA. The CDR3 has 16 residues. Trimming cost V 3 bases and J 6 bases; bases outside gene matches: 6.

On this clone: This specimen includes other DNA sequences encoding the same CDR3. This chain connects TRBV28 to TRBJ1-5; 8 nucleotides agree with TRBD1. The CDR3 covers 12 residues. Germline V gives CDR1 MDHEN, CDR2 SYDVKM. With 8 bases clipped from V and 4 bases from J, the junction kept 1 base outside the gene matches. The CDR3 is CASWTGNQPQHF. The CDR3, as DNA: TGTGCCAGCTGGACAGGGAATCAGCCCCAGCATTTT. The full variable domain, completed using reference TRBV28 and TRBJ1-5, is DVKVTQSSRYLVKRTGEKVFLECVQDMDHENMFWYRQDPGLGLRLIYFSYDVKMKEKGDIPEGYSVSREKKERFSLILESASTNQTSMYLCASWTGNQPQHFGDGTRLSIL.

The chain couples TRBV18 to TRBJ1-3, with D possibly TRBD1 on 6 matching bases. This CDR3 comprises 16 residues. V was pared by 5 bases and J by 0 bases, with 14 bases between. Germline V CDR1 and CDR2: KGHSH, LQKENI. For the CDR3, the DNA is TGTGCCAGCTCATCAAGGGACACCCGCTCTGGAAACACCATATATTTT. Its translation: CASSSRDTRSGNTIYF.

This chain uses TRBV7-9 with TRBJ2-7, with 7 bases that match TRBD1. The CDR3 sequence is 14 residues long. From germline, CDR1 is SEHNR and CDR2 FQNEAQ (reference sequence). Here the CDR3 DNA reads TGTGATTTTGGGGGCCGGGACAGTTCCTACGAGCAGTACTTC. Protein product: CDFGGRDSSYEQYF.

This chain uses TRBV10-3 with TRBJ2-6; no firm D call. The CDR3 runs to 15 residues. Between the trimmed V and J ends, which lost 3 bases and 0 bases, there was a span of 6 bases. The germline V gene has CDR1 ENHRY and CDR2 SYGVKD. CDR3 DNA sequence: TGTGCCATCAGTGACCCAGGCTCTGGGGCCAACGTCCTGACTTTC. Translated, it gives CAISDPGSGANVLTF.

This clone came up a few times. CDR3 nucleotide sequence: TGTGCCAGCAGCTGGGGGACAGGCGGCAATTCACCCCTCCACTTT. It translates to CASSWGTGGNSPLHF. The chain uses TRBV5-6 and TRBJ1-6, with 8 positions matching TRBD1. Germline CDR1 is SGHDT and CDR2 is YYEEEE. V was clipped by 3 bases and J by 7 bases; unmatched bases: 6. CDR3 length: 15 residues.

The chain joins TRBV5-1 to TRBJ2-5; 11 bases line up with TRBD2. The CDR3 has 16 residues. Germline-derived CDR1 and CDR2 are SGHRS and YFSETQ. The V and J ends lost 4 bases and 5 bases, in that order; junction bases with no gene match: 10. CDR3 in amino acids: CASSRSGRAEGETQYF. The CDR3 nucleotides are TGCGCCAGCAGCCGTAGCGGGAGGGCCGAGGGGGAGACCCAGTACTTC.

This clone has more than one count but fewer than ten. The chain couples TRBV7-2 to TRBJ1-3; D not resolved. Trimming took 2 bases from V and 0 from J, leaving 5 bases between them. This CDR3 spans 14 amino acids. Germline CDR1 reads SGHTA; CDR2 reads FQGNSA. The chain's CDR3 is CASSLLVSGNTIYF. In DNA form, the CDR3 reads TGTGCCAGCAGCTTACTTGTCTCTGGAAACACCATATATTTT.

This chain joins TRBV5-1 and TRBJ2-5; D perhaps matches TRBD1 (6 bases). The CDR3 loop spans 18 amino acids. Germline loops: CDR1 SGHRS, CDR2 YFSETQ. V was cut by 0 bases and J by 1 base, with 19 bases left in between. CDR3 coding DNA: TGCGCCAGCAGCTTGGCGCCCCACAGGGAAGAGTTCCAAGAGACCCAGTACTTC. Its translation is CASSLAPHREEFQETQYF.

The chain is built from TRBV30 and TRBJ1-3; D is possibly TRBD1 (5 bases). Germline V gene data show CDR1 as GTSNPN and CDR2 as SVGIG (reference sequence). With 5 bases removed from V and 0 bases from J, the gap between germline ends came to 8 bases. The CDR3 spans 13 residues. As DNA, the CDR3 is TGTGCCTGGGGGGGGACCTCTGGAAACACCATATATTTT. Protein sequence: CAWGGTSGNTIYF. Together with reference TRBV30 and TRBJ1-3, the CDR3 gives the full variable domain: SQTIHQWPATLVQPVGSPLSLECTVEGTSNPNLYWYRQAAGRGLQLLFYSVGIGQISSEVPQNLSASRPQDRQFILSSKKLLLSDSGFYLCAWGGTSGNTIYFGEGSWLTVV.

This chain links TRBV29-1 with TRBJ2-5; TRBD1 agrees at 7 bases. The CDR3 has 14 residues. Trimming at V came to 0 bases and at J to 5 bases, leaving 6 bases not matched to a gene. Per germline, CDR1 SQVTM and CDR2 ANQGSEA. The CDR3 DNA reads as TGCAGCGTTGAAGATCAAGGGGGCGGTGAGACCCAGTACTTC. Protein sequence: CSVEDQGGGETQYF.

V is TRBV6-1 and J is TRBJ1-5, with a weak D call TRBD1 (5 bases). CDR1 MNHNS and CDR2 SASEGT come from the germline V gene. The CDR3 covers 13 residues. V was clipped by 7 bases and J by 5 bases, with 12 bases between them. The CDR3 DNA reads TGTGCCAGCATGGTCGTAGGGGATCAGCCCCAGCATTTT. This translates into CASMVVGDQPQHF.

In its sample, this clone was seen once. The chain has TRBV2 and TRBJ1-2; a possible D gene is TRBD1 (6 bases). The CDR3 loop spans 13 amino acids. The germline V gene encodes CDR1 SNHLY and CDR2 FYNNEI. Deletions cut 5 bases from V and 6 bases from J, with 13 bases between. The chain's CDR3 is CASSIRTADGYTF. CDR3 in DNA: TGTGCCAGCAGTATAAGGACAGCCGATGGCTACACCTTC.

This chain links TRBV5-8 with TRBJ1-5; 7 nucleotides match TRBD1. Germline CDR1 SGHTS, CDR2 YDEGEE. Trimming took 4 bases from V and 3 from J; bases not matched to a gene: 7. The length of the CDR3 is 15 residues. CDR3 in DNA: TGTGCCAGCAGCCCCGTTGGGACAGTCAATCAGCCCCAGCATTTT. Its translation is CASSPVGTVNQPQHF.

This chain uses TRBV5-1 with TRBJ2-1, with 9 nucleotides matching TRBD2. Germline CDR1 SGHRS, CDR2 YFSETQ. The CDR3 totals 15 residues. After removal of 1 base from V and 5 bases from J, the junction contained 4 bases not matched to a gene. The CDR3 region is CASSLQGLAHNEQFF. Written as DNA, the CDR3 is TGCGCCAGCAGCTTGCAGGGACTAGCCCACAATGAGCAGTTCTTC.

This sequence joins TRBV27 and TRBJ2-1, with D perhaps matching TRBD1 (6 bases). Trimming took 2 bases from V and 0 from J, leaving 11 bases between them. CDR1 is MNHEY and CDR2 is SMNVEV in the germline V gene (reference sequence). The length of the CDR3 is 16 residues. CDR3 residues: CASSLTTGDSYNEQFF. The CDR3 nucleotides read TGTGCCAGCAGTTTAACGACAGGCGACTCCTACAATGAGCAGTTCTTC.

The chain couples TRBV10-2 to TRBJ2-1; TRBD2 aligns across 8 bases. The V gene end was trimmed by 6 bases and the J gene end by 5 bases; junction bases not matched to a gene: 6. This CDR3 is built from 14 residues. Germline V gene data show CDR1 as WSHSY and CDR2 as SAAADI. CDR3 coding DNA: TGCGCCAGCAGGACAGCGGGAGTAGACAATGAGCAGTTCTTC. This gives the protein CASRTAGVDNEQFF.

The genes are TRBV5-6 and TRBJ1-2; no firm D call. The CDR3 is made up of 15 amino acids. CDR1 and CDR2 (germline): SGHDT, YYEEEE. With 0 bases removed from V and 4 bases from J, the gap between germline ends came to 13 bases. This CDR3 is CASSLEVRRGYGYTF. The CDR3, as DNA: TGTGCCAGCAGCTTGGAAGTGCGGCGGGGCTATGGCTACACCTTC.

CDR3 amino acids: CAISEGGGLSYNEQFF. The CDR3 DNA sequence: TGTGCCATCAGTGAAGGCGGGGGACTCTCCTACAATGAGCAGTTCTTC. The chain employs TRBV10-3 and TRBJ2-1, with 7 bases that match TRBD2. Unmatched junction bases numbered 5, after V lost 3 bases and J lost 0 bases. The CDR3 sequence is 16 residues long. The germline V gene encodes CDR1 ENHRY and CDR2 SYGVKD.

The V gene is TRBV7-9, the J gene TRBJ2-7; D may be TRBD1 (6 bases). CDR3 length: 14 residues. Trimming took 6 bases from V and 5 from J, leaving 17 bases between them. CDR1 and CDR2 (germline): SEHNR, FQNEAQ (reference sequence). This CDR3 is CASRPDRLLHEQYF. CDR3 in DNA: TGTGCCAGCAGACCAGACAGGTTGTTGCACGAGCAGTACTTC.

CDR3 amino acids: CASSSGGTTDTQYF. The DNA for the CDR3 is TGTGCCAGCAGCTCGGGGGGCACCACAGATACGCAGTATTTT. The chain combines TRBV7-3 with TRBJ2-3; a possible D gene is TRBD2 (7 bases). The germline V gene encodes CDR1 SGHTA and CDR2 FQGTGA. The CDR3 contains 14 residues. Deletions cut 4 bases from V and 2 bases from J, with 10 bases between. Variable domain in full (rest from reference TRBV7-3 and TRBJ2-3): GAGVSQTPSNKVTEKGKYVELRCDPISGHTALYWYRQSLGQGPEFLIYFQGTGAADDSGLPNDRFFAVRPEGSVSTLKIQRTERGDSAVYLCASSSGGTTDTQYFGPGTRLTVL.